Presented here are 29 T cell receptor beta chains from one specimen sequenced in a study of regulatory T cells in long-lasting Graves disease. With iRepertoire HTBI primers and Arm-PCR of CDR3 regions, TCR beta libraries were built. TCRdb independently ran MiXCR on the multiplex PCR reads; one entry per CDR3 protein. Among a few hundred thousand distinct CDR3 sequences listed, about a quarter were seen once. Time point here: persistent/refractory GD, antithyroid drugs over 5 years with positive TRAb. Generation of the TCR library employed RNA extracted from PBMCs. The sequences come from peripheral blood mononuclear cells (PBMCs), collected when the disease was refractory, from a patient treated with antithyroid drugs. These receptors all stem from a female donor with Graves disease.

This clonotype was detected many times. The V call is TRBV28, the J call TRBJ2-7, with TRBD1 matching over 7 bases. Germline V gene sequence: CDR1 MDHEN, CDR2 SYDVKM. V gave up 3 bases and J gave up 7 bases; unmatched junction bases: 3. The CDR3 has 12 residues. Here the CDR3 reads CASSLTGWEQYF. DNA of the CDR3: TGTGCCAGCAGTTTGACAGGGTGGGAGCAGTACTTC.

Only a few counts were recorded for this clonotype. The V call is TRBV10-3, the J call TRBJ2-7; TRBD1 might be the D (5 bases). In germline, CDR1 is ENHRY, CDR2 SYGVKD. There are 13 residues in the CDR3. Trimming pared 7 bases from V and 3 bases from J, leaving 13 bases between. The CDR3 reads CAIMPGASYEQYF. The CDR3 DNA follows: TGTGCCATCATGCCTGGGGCCAGCTACGAGCAGTACTTC.

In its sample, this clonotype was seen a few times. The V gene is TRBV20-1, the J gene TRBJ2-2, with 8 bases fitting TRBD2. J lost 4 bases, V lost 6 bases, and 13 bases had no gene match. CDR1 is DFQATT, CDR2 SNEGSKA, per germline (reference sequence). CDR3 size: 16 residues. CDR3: CSATRSGSGATGELFF. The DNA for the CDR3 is TGCAGTGCCACGAGAAGCGGGAGCGGGGCCACCGGGGAGCTGTTTTTT.

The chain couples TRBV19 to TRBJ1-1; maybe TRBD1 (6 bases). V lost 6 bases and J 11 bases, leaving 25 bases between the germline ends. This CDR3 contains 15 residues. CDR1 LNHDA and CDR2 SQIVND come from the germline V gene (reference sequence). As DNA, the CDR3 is TGTGCCAGTAGGATACAGGGTATCCCCCAAAGCGAGGCTTTCTTT. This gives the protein CASRIQGIPQSEAFF. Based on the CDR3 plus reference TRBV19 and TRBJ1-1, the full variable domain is DGGITQSPKYLFRKEGQNVTLSCEQNLNHDAMYWYRQDPGQGLRLIYYSQIVNDFQKGDIAEGYSVSREKKESFPLTVTSAQKNPTAFYLCASRIQGIPQSEAFFGQGTRLTVV.

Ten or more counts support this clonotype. The CDR3 loop is CASSFLPGNTEAFF. CDR3 sequence (DNA): TGTGCCAGCAGCTTTCTCCCGGGGAACACTGAAGCTTTCTTT. The rearrangement links TRBV28 to TRBJ1-1; D not certain. Between the trimmed V and J ends, which lost 6 bases and 1 base, there was a span of 12 bases. Germline values: CDR1 MDHEN, CDR2 SYDVKM. The CDR3 is 14 residues long.

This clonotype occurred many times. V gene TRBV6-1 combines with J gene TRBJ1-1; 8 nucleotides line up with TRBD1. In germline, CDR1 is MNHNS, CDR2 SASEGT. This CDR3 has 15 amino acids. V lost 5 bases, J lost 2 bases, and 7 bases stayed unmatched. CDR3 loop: CASSHGQGRNTEAFF. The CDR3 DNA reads TGTGCCAGCAGTCACGGACAGGGACGTAACACTGAAGCTTTCTTT.

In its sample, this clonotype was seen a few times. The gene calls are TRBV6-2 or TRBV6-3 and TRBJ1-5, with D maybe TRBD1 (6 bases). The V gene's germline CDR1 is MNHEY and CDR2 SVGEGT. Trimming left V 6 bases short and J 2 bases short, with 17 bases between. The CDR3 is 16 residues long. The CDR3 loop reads CASSTGRNFGNQPQHF. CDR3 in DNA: TGTGCCAGCAGCACAGGGCGAAACTTTGGCAATCAGCCCCAGCATTTT.

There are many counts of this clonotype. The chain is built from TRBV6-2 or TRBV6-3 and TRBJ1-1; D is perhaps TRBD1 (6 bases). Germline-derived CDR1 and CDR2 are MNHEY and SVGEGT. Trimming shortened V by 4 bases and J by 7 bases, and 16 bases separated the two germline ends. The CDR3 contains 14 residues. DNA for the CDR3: TGTGCCAGCAGTTTACGGGGGGCAGCCCGTGAAGCTTTCTTT. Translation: CASSLRGAAREAFF.

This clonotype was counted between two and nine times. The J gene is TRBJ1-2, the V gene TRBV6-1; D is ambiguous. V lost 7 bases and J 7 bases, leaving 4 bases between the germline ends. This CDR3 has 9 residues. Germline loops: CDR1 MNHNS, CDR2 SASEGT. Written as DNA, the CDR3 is TGTGCCAGCACGGGTGGCTACACCTTC. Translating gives CASTGGYTF.

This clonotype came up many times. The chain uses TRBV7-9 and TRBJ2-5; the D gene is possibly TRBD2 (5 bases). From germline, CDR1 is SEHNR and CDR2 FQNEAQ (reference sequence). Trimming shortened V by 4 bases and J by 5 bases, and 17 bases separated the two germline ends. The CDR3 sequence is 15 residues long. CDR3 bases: TGTGCCAGCAGCTACCTAGCCGGTCCAACGGAGACCCAGTACTTC. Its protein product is CASSYLAGPTETQYF.

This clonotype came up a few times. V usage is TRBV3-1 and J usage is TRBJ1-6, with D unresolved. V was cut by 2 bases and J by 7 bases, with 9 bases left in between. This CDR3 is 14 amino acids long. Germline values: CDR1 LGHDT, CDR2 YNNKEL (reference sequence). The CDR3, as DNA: TGTGCCAGCAGCCAAACCGGATACAATTCACCCCTCCACTTT. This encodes CASSQTGYNSPLHF. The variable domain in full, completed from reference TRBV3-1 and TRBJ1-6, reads DTAVSQTPKYLVTQMGNDKSIKCEQNLGHDTMYWYKQDSKKFLKIMFSYNNKELIINETVPNRFSPKSPDKAHLNLHINSLELGDSAVYFCASSQTGYNSPLHFGNGTRLTVT.

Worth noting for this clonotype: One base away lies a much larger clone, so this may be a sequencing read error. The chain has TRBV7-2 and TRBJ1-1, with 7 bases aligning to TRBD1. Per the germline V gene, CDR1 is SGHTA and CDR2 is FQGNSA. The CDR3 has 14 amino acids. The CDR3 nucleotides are TGTGCCAGTAGGACAGGTCTCTTGAACACTAAAGCTTTCTTT. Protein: CASRTGLLNTKAFF.

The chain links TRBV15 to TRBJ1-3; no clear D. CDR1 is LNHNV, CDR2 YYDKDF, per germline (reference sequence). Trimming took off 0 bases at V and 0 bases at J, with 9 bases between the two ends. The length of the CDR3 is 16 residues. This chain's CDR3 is CATSRDRTNSGNTIYF. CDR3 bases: TGTGCCACCAGCAGAGATCGGACGAACTCTGGAAACACCATATATTTT.

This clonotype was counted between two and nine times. This chain's CDR3 is CASSFIKTGVYGYTF. The CDR3 DNA reads as TGTGCCAGCAGCTTCATCAAGACAGGGGTCTATGGCTACACCTTC. The chain employs TRBV7-2 and TRBJ1-2; TRBD1 agrees at 8 bases. Germline V CDR1 and CDR2: SGHTA, FQGNSA. The CDR3 is made up of 15 amino acids. J was trimmed by 4 bases and V by 3 bases; bases with no gene match: 7.

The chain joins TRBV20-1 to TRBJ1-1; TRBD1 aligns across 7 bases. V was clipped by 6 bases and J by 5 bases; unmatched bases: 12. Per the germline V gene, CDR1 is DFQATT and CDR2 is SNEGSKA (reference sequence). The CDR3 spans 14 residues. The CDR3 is CSASTGLGGTEAFF. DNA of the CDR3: TGCAGTGCATCGACAGGGCTCGGAGGAACTGAAGCTTTCTTT.

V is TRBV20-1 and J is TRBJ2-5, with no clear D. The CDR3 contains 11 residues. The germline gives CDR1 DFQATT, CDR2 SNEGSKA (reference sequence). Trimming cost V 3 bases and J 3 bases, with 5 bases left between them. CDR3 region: CSASKKETQYF. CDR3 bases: TGCAGTGCTAGTAAAAAAGAGACCCAGTACTTC.

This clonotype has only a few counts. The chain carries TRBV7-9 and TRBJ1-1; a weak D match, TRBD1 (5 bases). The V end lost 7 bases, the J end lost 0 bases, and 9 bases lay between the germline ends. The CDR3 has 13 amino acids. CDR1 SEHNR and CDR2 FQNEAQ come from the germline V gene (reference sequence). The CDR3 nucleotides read TGTGCCAGCACCCCAGGGTTGAACACTGAAGCTTTCTTT. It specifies CASTPGLNTEAFF.

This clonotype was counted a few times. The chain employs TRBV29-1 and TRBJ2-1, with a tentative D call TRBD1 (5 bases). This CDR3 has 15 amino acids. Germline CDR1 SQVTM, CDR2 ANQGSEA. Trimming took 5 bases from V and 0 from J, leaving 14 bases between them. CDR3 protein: CSVQGSFSSYNEQFF. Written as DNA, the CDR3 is TGCAGCGTTCAGGGTTCCTTCAGCTCCTACAATGAGCAGTTCTTC.

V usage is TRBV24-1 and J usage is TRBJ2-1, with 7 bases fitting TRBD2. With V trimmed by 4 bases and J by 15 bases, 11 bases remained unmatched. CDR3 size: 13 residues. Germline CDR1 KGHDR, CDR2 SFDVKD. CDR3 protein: CATSESSGLSAFF. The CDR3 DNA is TGTGCCACCAGTGAATCTAGCGGACTGAGCGCGTTCTTC.

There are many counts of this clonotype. The CDR3 bases are TGTGCCAGCAGTCCACCCCCCAGGTCGGGGGGCCTCCCTAACTATGGCTACACCTTC. Translation: CASSPPPRSGGLPNYGYTF. The chain joins TRBV28 to TRBJ1-2, with a possible D match to TRBD1 (6 bases). The CDR3 is 19 residues long. CDR1 and CDR2 (germline): MDHEN, SYDVKM. The V end lost 5 bases, the J end lost 0 bases, and 25 bases lay between the germline ends.

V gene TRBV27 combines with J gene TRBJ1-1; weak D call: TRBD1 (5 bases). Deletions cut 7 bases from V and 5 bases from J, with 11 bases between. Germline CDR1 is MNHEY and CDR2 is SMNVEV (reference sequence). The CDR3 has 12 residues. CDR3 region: CASTSGGTEAFF. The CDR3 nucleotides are TGTGCCAGCACTTCGGGGGGTACTGAAGCTTTCTTT.

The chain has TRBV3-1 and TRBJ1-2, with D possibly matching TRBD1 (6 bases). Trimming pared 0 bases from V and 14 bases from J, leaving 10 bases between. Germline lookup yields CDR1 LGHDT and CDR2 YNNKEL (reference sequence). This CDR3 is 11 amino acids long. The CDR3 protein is CASSQEGAGTF. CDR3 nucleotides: TGTGCCAGCAGCCAAGAGGGGGCGGGGACCTTC.

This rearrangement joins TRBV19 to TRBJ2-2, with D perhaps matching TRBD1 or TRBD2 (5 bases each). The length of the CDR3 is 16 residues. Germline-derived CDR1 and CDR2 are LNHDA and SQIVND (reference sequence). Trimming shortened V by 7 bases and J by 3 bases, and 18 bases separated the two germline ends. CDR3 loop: CASIDDYRGYTGELFF. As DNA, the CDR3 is TGTGCCAGTATCGATGACTACCGGGGCTACACCGGGGAGCTGTTTTTT.

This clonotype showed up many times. The CDR3 region has the DNA TGTGCCAGCAGCTCGGGCCGAGGGCTCAGTTTAGGCTACGAGCAGTACTTC. Its protein is CASSSGRGLSLGYEQYF. The V and J genes are TRBV28 and TRBJ2-7; weak D call: TRBD2 (5 bases). The CDR3 runs 17 residues. Trimming stripped 6 bases from V and 3 bases from J, with 24 bases between. From germline, CDR1 is MDHEN and CDR2 SYDVKM.

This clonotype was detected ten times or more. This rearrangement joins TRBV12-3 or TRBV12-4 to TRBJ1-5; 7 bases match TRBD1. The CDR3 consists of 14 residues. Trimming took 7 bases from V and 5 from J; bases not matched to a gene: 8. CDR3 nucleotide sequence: TGTGCCAGCAATGCTAGGGGGCAGGATCAGCCCCAGCATTTT. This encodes CASNARGQDQPQHF.

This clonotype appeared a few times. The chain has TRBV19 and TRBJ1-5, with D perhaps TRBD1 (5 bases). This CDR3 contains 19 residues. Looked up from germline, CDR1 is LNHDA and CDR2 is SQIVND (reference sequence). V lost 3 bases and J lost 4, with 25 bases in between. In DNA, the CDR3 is TGTGCCAGTAGTATTCGCCTTGACAGAGCTCGAGGCGAGAATCAGCCCCAGCATTTT. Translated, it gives CASSIRLDRARGENQPQHF.

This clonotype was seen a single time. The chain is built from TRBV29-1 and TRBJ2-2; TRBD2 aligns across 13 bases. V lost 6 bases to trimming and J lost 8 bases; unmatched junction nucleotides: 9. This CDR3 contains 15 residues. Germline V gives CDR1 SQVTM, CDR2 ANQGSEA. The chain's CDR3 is CSVGGLAGLRGELFF. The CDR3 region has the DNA TGCAGCGTCGGGGGACTAGCGGGACTAAGGGGGGAGCTGTTTTTT.

The CDR3 protein is CATSRDNFPQHF. The CDR3 DNA reads as TGTGCCACCAGCAGAGACAATTTTCCCCAGCATTTT. The chain carries TRBV15 and TRBJ1-5; D unresolved. In germline, CDR1 is LNHNV, CDR2 YYDKDF (reference sequence). The CDR3 sequence is 12 residues long. Deletions cut 0 bases from V and 10 bases from J, with 7 bases between.

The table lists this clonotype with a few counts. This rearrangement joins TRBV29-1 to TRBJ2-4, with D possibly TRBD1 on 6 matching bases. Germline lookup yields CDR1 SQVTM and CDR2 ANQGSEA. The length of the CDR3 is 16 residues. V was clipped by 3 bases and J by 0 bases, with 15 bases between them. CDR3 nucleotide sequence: TGCAGCGTTGACGGGACACAACTGTTAGCCAAAAACATTCAGTACTTC. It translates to CSVDGTQLLAKNIQYF.